These 8 T cell receptor beta chains came from one sample sequenced in a study of cytomegalovirus exposure and HLA in healthy donors. Assay used: immunoSEQ multiplex PCR; TCRdb lists only in-frame clones, some missing. This sample has some 150,000 clones, with about 83% found just once. The sample was PBMCs. All receptors come from a woman in her thirties in good health and CMV-seronegative.

This chain connects TRBV6-5 to TRBJ2-5, with D possibly being TRBD1 (5 bases). CDR1 is MNHEY, CDR2 SVGAGI, per germline. The CDR3 has 15 amino acids. With 1 base removed from V and 1 base from J, the gap between germline ends came to 10 bases. The CDR3 reads CASSYLGEAQETQYF. The CDR3 DNA sequence: TGTGCCAGCAGTTACTTAGGGGAAGCCCAAGAGACCCAGTACTTC.

V is TRBV18 and J is TRBJ2-2; D not resolved. V gave up 3 bases and J gave up 2 bases, with 10 bases separating them. Germline V lookup: CDR1 KGHSH, CDR2 LQKENI. The CDR3 runs 15 residues. This chain's CDR3 is CASSPSGSNTGELFF. The CDR3 DNA reads TGTGCCAGCTCACCTTCCGGGTCAAACACCGGGGAGCTGTTTTTT.

The chain links TRBV1 to TRBJ2-2; TRBD2 reflects the table's D call only, with no check against the DNA. TRBV1 is annotated as a pseudogene. The CDR3 consists of 21 residues. The CDR3 sequence is CTSSQESWVQGVEVSAGELFF. DNA of the CDR3: TGCACCAGCAGCCAAGAGTCTTGGGTACAAGGTGTCGAAGTGAGCGCCGGGGAGCTGTTTTTT.

This clone was picked up one time. This rearrangement joins TRBV27 to TRBJ2-7; possibly TRBD1 for D (6 bases). V lost 1 base and J 2 bases, leaving 9 bases between the germline ends. The CDR3 consists of 14 residues. From germline, CDR1 is MNHEY and CDR2 SMNVEV (reference sequence). CDR3 DNA: TGTGCCAGCAGTTTATTAACAGGGCCCTACGAGCAGTACTTC. Its translation is CASSLLTGPYEQYF.

The V call is TRBV5-1, the J call TRBJ1-2; D call uncertain. CDR1 is SGHRS, CDR2 YFSETQ, per germline. V lost 4 bases and J lost 3, with 13 bases in between. The CDR3 totals 14 residues. In DNA form, the CDR3 reads TGCGCCAGCAGCAAGGAACAGAATTACTATGGCTACACCTTC. Translating gives CASSKEQNYYGYTF.

V usage is TRBV5-1 and J usage is TRBJ2-3; D is undetermined. V was clipped by 6 bases and J by 6 bases, with 17 bases between them. The CDR3 has 14 residues. The germline CDR1 and CDR2 sequences are SGHRS and YFSETQ. The CDR3 coding sequence is TGCGCCAGCAAGCCTCCAGCTAGTGGGGATACGCAGTATTTT. It encodes CASKPPASGDTQYF. The complete variable domain, with remaining parts taken from reference TRBV5-1 and TRBJ2-3, reads KAGVTQTPRYLIKTRGQQVTLSCSPISGHRSVSWYQQTPGQGLQFLFEYFSETQRNKGNFPGRFSGRQFSNSRSEMNVSTLELGDSALYLCASKPPASGDTQYFGPGTRLTVL.

The V and J genes are TRBV7-9 and TRBJ1-6; 8 positions match TRBD1. The germline V gene has CDR1 SEHNR and CDR2 FQNEAQ (reference sequence). This CDR3 region has 17 residues. Unmatched junction bases numbered 13, after V lost 2 bases and J lost 10 bases. The CDR3 here is CASSLIVGRGRLSPLHF. The CDR3 bases are TGTGCCAGCAGCTTAATTGTTGGCAGGGGGCGGCTATCACCCCTCCACTTT.

The chain employs TRBV25-1 and TRBJ2-1, with 8 bases that match TRBD1. This CDR3 region has 16 residues. The junction had 7 bases not matched to a gene; V was cut back by 3 bases and J by 3 bases. CDR1 MGHDK and CDR2 SYGVNS come from the germline V gene. CDR3 DNA: TGTGCCAGCAGTGATCCAACGGGACAGGTCTACAATGAGCAGTTCTTC. This translates into CASSDPTGQVYNEQFF.